The rows below give T cell receptor beta chains drawn from one sample of a study of blood T cell repertoires in COVID-19. Data came from immunoSEQ multiplex PCR; TCRdb stores just in-frame clones and leaves some out. The data hold around 150,000 clones, with 87% observed a single time. Sequencing input: peripheral blood. The receptors originated from a woman in her fifties or sixties with active or convalescent COVID-19. CDR3s include the opening cysteine and the closing phenylalanine or tryptophan. D genes are given only for firm matches. For some rows the clone size is stated as once, few or many, or as a class when expanded; others skip it.

j_call: TRBJ1-2
clone_size: -
v_call: TRBV7-2
d_call: -
cdr3_nt: TGTGCCAGCAGCGTGTCAGCTGTCGGGCAGGGTGGGTTGTATGGCTACACCTTC
cdr3_aa: CASSVSAVGQGGLYGYTF

j_call: TRBJ2-4
clone_size: once
v_call: TRBV15
d_call: TRBD1
cdr3_nt: TGTGCCACCAGCAGAGCCTCAGGGGGCAGCCCTATTCAGTACTTC
cdr3_aa: CATSRASGGSPIQYF

j_call: TRBJ1-1
clone_size: -
v_call: TRBV5-8
d_call: -
cdr3_nt: TGTGCCAGCAGCTTGGGGGTAGGGAGGAACACTGAAGCTTTCTTT
cdr3_aa: CASSLGVGRNTEAFF

j_call: TRBJ1-5
clone_size: -
v_call: TRBV6-2/TRBV6-3
d_call: TRBD1
cdr3_nt: TGTGCCAGCAGCGTTGGACAGGGTAGCAATCAGCCCCAGCATTTT
cdr3_aa: CASSVGQGSNQPQHF

j_call: TRBJ2-7
clone_size: -
v_call: TRBV18
d_call: -
cdr3_nt: TGTGCCAGCTCACCCACGGCCGGCGGCGGGTACGAGCAGTACTTC
cdr3_aa: CASSPTAGGGYEQYF

j_call: TRBJ2-2
clone_size: -
v_call: TRBV7-2
d_call: -
cdr3_nt: TGTGCCAGCAGCTTAGCTTTTGCGGGGACCGGGGAGCTGTTTTTT
cdr3_aa: CASSLAFAGTGELFF

j_call: TRBJ1-1
clone_size: -
v_call: TRBV3-1/TRBV3-2
d_call: TRBD1
cdr3_nt: TGTGCCAGCAGCCAGGTCGGGACAGAGCCTAACACTGAAGCTTTCTTT
cdr3_aa: CASSQVGTEPNTEAFF

j_call: TRBJ1-5
clone_size: -
v_call: TRBV5-4
d_call: TRBD1
cdr3_nt: TGTGCCAGCAGCGACCCGACAGGGTTGAGCAATCAGCCCCAGCATTTT
cdr3_aa: CASSDPTGLSNQPQHF

j_call: TRBJ1-2
clone_size: -
v_call: TRBV6-5
d_call: -
cdr3_nt: TGTGCCAGCAGTACAACCCTCGTCGGGATAGGCTACACCTTC
cdr3_aa: CASSTTLVGIGYTF

j_call: TRBJ1-2
clone_size: -
v_call: TRBV7-2
d_call: -
cdr3_nt: TGTGCCAGCAGCTCCGACCCCGAGATTAGGGGCGGTGGCTACACCTTC
cdr3_aa: CASSSDPEIRGGGYTF

j_call: TRBJ1-3
clone_size: -
v_call: TRBV7-2
d_call: -
cdr3_nt: TGTGCCAGCAGCTTAGCTCACTCTGGAAACACCATATATTTT
cdr3_aa: CASSLAHSGNTIYF

j_call: TRBJ2-5
clone_size: -
v_call: TRBV27
d_call: -
cdr3_nt: TGTGCCAGCAGCCCCGGGACACCTAAAGAGACCCAGTACTTC
cdr3_aa: CASSPGTPKETQYF

j_call: TRBJ1-6
clone_size: -
v_call: TRBV19
d_call: -
cdr3_nt: TGTGCCAGTAGTATAGAAACCTTTGCGCAATCACCCCTCCACTTT
cdr3_aa: CASSIETFAQSPLHF

j_call: TRBJ2-7
clone_size: -
v_call: TRBV2
d_call: -
cdr3_nt: TGTGCCAGCATAGGATCGAGGGGGTACGAGCAGTACTTC
cdr3_aa: CASIGSRGYEQYF

j_call: TRBJ2-7
clone_size: once
v_call: TRBV7-9
d_call: -
cdr3_nt: TGTGCCAGCAGCCCCGACAGGGTAGCGGACGAGCAGTACTTC
cdr3_aa: CASSPDRVADEQYF

j_call: TRBJ1-1
clone_size: -
v_call: TRBV5-6
d_call: TRBD1
cdr3_nt: TGTGCCAGCAGCTTGGATTCGGTGCAGGGGGCCGGGGCTTTCTTT
cdr3_aa: CASSLDSVQGAGAFF

j_call: TRBJ2-7
clone_size: few
v_call: TRBV6-5
d_call: TRBD1
cdr3_nt: TGTGCCAGCAGTTACTCGTGGACAGGGAGTCGCGAGCAGTACTTC
cdr3_aa: CASSYSWTGSREQYF

j_call: TRBJ1-3
clone_size: -
v_call: TRBV14
d_call: TRBD1
cdr3_nt: TGTGCCAGCAGCCAAGATGCGGGACAGGGGAGAAACACCATATATTTT
cdr3_aa: CASSQDAGQGRNTIYF

j_call: TRBJ1-6
clone_size: -
v_call: TRBV6-4
d_call: TRBD1
cdr3_nt: TGTGCCAGCAGTGACGGACAGGCTACCTACGACTCCTATAATTCACCCCTCCACTTT
cdr3_aa: CASSDGQATYDSYNSPLHF

j_call: TRBJ2-7
clone_size: -
v_call: TRBV11-3
d_call: TRBD1
cdr3_nt: TGTGCCAGCAGCTTGGGACAGGGGGCCTACGAGCAGTACTTC
cdr3_aa: CASSLGQGAYEQYF